Sequencing of this TCR beta chain was carried out in a study of T cells after somatic rescue of genetic block. Produced via immunoSEQ multiplex PCR; TCRdb's table is partial and in-frame only. The sample lists 55,000 to 75,000 clones, 85% to 95% occurring once. V was pared by 10 bases and J by 8 bases, with 12 bases of the junction left unmatched. Germline values: CDR1 SNHLY, CDR2 FYNNEI. This CDR3 is built from 13 residues. The rearrangement links TRBV2 to TRBJ1-2; 8 bases align to TRBD1. The clonotype originates from a man aged 35-49 years. The specimen was peripheral blood mononuclear cells (PBMCs). Written as DNA, the CDR3 is TGTGCCACTACTCTGGACAGGGAGAACGGCTACACCTTC. It translates to CATTLDRENGYTF. Full variable domain (remainder filled in from reference TRBV2 and TRBJ1-2): EPEVTQTPSHQVTQMGQEVILRCVPISNHLYFYWYRQILGQKVEFLVSFYNNEISEKSEIFDDQFSVERPDGSNFTLKIRSTKLEDSAMYFCATTLDRENGYTFGSGTRLTVV.